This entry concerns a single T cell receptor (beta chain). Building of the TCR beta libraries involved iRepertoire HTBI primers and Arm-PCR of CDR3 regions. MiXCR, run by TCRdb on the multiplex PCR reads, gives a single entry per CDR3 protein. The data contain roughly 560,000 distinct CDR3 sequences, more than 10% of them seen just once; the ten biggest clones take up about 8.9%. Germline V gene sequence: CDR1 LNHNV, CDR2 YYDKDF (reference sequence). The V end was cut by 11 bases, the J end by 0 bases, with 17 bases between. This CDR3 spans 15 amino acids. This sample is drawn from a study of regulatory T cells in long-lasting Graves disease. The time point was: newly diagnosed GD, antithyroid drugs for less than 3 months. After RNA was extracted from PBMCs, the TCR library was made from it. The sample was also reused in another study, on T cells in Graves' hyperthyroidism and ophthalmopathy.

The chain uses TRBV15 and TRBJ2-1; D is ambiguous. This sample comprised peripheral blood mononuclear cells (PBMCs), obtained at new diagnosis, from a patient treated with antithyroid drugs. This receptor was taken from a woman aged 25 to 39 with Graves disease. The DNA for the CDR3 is TGTGCCGCCCGCGACGGGCGGAACTCCTACAATGAGCAGTTCTTC. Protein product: CAARDGRNSYNEQFF. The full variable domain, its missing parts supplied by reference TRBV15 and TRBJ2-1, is DAMVIQNPRYQVTQFGKPVTLSCSQTLNHNVMYWYQQKSSQAPKLLFHYYDKDFNNEADTPDNFQSRRPNTSFCFLDIRSPGLGDTAMYLCAARDGRNSYNEQFFGPGTRLTVL.